Detailed here is one T cell receptor (beta chain). The entry originates in a study of cytomegalovirus exposure and HLA in healthy donors. Method: immunoSEQ multiplex PCR; TCRdb's copy keeps in-frame clones and lacks some. In the table there are some 180,000 clones, around nine tenths of which are singletons. V lost 7 bases and J lost 7, with 4 bases in between. This CDR3 has 10 residues. CDR1 MNHNY and CDR2 SVGAGI come from the germline V gene (reference sequence). The chain links TRBV6-6 to TRBJ2-2; D remains unclear. The sequenced sample was PBMCs. The clonotype originates from a man younger than 45 in good health and CMV-seropositive. CDR3 loop: CASKGGELFF. The DNA of the CDR3 is TGTGCCAGCAAGGGCGGGGAGCTGTTTTTT.